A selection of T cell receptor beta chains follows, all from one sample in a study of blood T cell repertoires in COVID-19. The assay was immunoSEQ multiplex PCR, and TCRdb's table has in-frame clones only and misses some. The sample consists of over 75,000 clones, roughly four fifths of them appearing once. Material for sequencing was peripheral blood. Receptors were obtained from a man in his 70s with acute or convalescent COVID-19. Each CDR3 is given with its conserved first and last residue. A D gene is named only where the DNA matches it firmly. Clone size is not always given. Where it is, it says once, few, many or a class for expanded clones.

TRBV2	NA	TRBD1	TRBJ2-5	TGTGCCAGCAAGCGAAGGACAGGGGGTCAAGAGACCCAGTACTTC	CASKRRTGGQETQYF
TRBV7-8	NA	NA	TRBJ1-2	TGTGCCAGCAGCTTAGACAGGGCCTATGGCTACACCTTC	CASSLDRAYGYTF
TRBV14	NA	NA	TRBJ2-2	TGTGCCAGCAGCCAAGCTGGGGCTTTGAGAGACGGGGAGCTGTTTTTT	CASSQAGALRDGELFF
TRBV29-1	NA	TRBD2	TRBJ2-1	TGCAGCGTTCCCGGGGGTAGCGGGAGAAATGAGCAGTTCTTC	CSVPGGSGRNEQFF
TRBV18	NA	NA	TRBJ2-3	TGTGCCAGCTCACCACACCCAGCAGATACGCAGTATTTT	CASSPHPADTQYF
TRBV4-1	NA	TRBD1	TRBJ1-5	TGCGCCAGCAGCCAAGAGAGGACAGGGAGCAATCAGCCCCAGCATTTT	CASSQERTGSNQPQHF
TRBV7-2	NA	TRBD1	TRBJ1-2	TGTGCCAGCAGCCGTCCGGGACAGGGGGCGTATGGCTACACCTTC	CASSRPGQGAYGYTF
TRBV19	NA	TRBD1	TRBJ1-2	TGTGCCAGTAGGGTGACAGGGGTAAACTATGGCTACACCTTC	CASRVTGVNYGYTF
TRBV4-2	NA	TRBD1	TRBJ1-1	TGTGCCAGCAGCCCATGGGACAGGCGGAACACTGAAGCTTTCTTT	CASSPWDRRNTEAFF
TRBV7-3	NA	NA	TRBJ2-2	TGTGCCAGCAGCCTCGACAGCGCGAACACCGGGGAGCTGTTTTTT	CASSLDSANTGELFF
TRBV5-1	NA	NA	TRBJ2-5	TGCGCCAGCAGCTTGGCCGCGACTAGGCAAGAGACCCAGTACTTC	CASSLAATRQETQYF
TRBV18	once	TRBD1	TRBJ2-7	TGTGCCAGCTCACAGGACAGGGCCTACGAGCAGTACTTC	CASSQDRAYEQYF
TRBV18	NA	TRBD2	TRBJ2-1	TGTGCCAGCTCACCCCTAGCGGGGTTATCGAGCTCCTACAATGAGCAGTTCTTC	CASSPLAGLSSSYNEQFF
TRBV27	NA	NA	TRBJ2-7	TGTGCCAGCAGTTTATACAGGGATTACGAGCAGTACTTC	CASSLYRDYEQYF
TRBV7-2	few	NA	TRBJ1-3	TGTGCCAGCAGCTTAGAGCGCGGAAACACCATATATTTT	CASSLERGNTIYF
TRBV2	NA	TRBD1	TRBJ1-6	TGTGCCAGCAGGGGACAGGGGGATTATTCACCCCTCCACTTT	CASRGQGDYSPLHF
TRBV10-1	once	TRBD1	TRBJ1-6	TGCGCCGGCCCTCCGACAGGGTCCTTTAATTCACCCCTCCACTTT	CAGPPTGSFNSPLHF
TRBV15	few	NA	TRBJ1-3	TGTGCCACCAGCAGAGGCCAGGTAGGCTCTGGAAACACCATATATTTT	CATSRGQVGSGNTIYF
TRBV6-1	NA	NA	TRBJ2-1	TGTGCCAGCAGTGAAAGGCCACAACAGAACAATGAGCAGTTCTTC	CASSERPQQNNEQFF
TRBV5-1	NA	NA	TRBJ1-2	TGCGCCAGCAGTCCCGGATCAGGGGTTAACTATGGCTACACCTTC	CASSPGSGVNYGYTF
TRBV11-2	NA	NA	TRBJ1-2	TGTGCCAGCAGCCTACTTCCTGGACAGACTAACTATGGCTACACCTTC	CASSLLPGQTNYGYTF
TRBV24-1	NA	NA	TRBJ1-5	TGTGCCACCAGTGAGGGGGGGGGAATCCAGCATTTT	CATSEGGGIQHF